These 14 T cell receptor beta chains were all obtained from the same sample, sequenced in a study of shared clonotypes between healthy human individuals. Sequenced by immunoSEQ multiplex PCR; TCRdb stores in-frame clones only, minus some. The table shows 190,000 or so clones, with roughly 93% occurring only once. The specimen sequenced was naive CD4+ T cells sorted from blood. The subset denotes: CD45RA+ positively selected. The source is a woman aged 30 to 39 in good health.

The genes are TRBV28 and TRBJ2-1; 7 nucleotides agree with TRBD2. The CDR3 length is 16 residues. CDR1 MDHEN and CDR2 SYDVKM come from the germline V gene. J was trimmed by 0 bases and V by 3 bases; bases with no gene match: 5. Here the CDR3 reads CASSFVSGGSYNEQFF. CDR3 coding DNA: TGTGCCAGCAGTTTCGTTTCGGGAGGCTCCTACAATGAGCAGTTCTTC.

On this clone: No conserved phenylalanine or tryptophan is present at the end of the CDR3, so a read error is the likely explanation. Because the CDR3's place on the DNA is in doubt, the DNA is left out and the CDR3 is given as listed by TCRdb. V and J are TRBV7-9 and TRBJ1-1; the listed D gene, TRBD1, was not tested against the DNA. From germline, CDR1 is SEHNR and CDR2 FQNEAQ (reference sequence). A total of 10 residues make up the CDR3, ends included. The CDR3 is CASSLDPDSI.

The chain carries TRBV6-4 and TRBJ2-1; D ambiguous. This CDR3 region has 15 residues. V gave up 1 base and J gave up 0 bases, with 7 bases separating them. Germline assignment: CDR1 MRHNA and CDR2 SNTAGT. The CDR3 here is CASSDYGASYNEQFF. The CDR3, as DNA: TGTGCCAGCAGTGACTACGGCGCCTCCTACAATGAGCAGTTCTTC.

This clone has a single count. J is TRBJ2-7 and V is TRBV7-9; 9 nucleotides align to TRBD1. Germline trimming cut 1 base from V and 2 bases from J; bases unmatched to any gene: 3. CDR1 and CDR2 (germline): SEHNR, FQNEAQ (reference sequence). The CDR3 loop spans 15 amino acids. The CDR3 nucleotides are TGTGCCAGCAGCTTAGGAGGACAGGGGCCCTACGAGCAGTACTTC. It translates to CASSLGGQGPYEQYF.

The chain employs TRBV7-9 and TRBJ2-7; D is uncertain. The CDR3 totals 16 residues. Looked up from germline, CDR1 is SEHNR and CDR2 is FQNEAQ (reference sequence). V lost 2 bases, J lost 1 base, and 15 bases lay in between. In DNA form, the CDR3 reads TGTGCCAGCAGCTTACTAATGGCTTCCGGTTCCTACGAGCAGTACTTC. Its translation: CASSLLMASGSYEQYF.

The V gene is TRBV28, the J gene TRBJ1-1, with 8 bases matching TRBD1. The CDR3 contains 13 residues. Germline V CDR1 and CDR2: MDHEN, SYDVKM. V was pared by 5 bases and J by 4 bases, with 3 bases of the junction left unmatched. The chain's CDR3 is CASSRTGSTEAFF. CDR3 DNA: TGTGCCAGCAGTCGGACAGGGAGCACTGAAGCTTTCTTT. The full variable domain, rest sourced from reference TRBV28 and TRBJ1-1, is DVKVTQSSRYLVKRTGEKVFLECVQDMDHENMFWYRQDPGLGLRLIYFSYDVKMKEKGDIPEGYSVSREKKERFSLILESASTNQTSMYLCASSRTGSTEAFFGQGTRLTVV.

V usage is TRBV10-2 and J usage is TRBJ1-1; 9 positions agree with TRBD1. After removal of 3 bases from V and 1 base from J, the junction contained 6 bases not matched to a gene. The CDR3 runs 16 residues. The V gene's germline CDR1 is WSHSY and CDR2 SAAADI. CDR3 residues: CASSELNRGRNTEAFF. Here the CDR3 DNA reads TGCGCCAGCAGTGAACTTAACAGGGGGCGGAACACTGAAGCTTTCTTT.

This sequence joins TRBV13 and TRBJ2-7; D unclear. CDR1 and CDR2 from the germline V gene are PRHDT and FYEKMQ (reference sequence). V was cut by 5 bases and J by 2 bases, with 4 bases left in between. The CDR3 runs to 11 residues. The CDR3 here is CASSGPYEQYF. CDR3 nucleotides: TGTGCCAGCAGCGGTCCCTACGAGCAGTACTTC.

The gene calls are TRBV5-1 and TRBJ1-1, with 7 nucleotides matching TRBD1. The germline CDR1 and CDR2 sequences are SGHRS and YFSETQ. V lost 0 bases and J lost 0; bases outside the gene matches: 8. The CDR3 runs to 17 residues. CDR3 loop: CASSLVGQTRMNTEAFF. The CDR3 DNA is TGCGCCAGCAGCTTGGTGGGACAGACGCGTATGAACACTGAAGCTTTCTTT.

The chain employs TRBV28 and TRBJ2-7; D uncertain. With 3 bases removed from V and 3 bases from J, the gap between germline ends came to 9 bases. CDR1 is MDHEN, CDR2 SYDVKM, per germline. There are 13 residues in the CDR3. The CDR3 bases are TGTGCCAGCAGTTTCACTGTGAACTACGAGCAGTACTTC. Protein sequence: CASSFTVNYEQYF.

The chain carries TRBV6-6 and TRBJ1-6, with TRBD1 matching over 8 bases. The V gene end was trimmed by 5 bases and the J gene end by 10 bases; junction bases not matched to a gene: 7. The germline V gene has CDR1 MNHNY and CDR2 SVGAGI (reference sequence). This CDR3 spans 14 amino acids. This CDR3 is CASSARTGRSPLHF. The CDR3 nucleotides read TGTGCCAGCAGTGCCCGGACAGGGCGATCACCCCTCCACTTT.

CDR3 amino acids: CASSTAPMGGNTIYF. CDR3 DNA: TGCGCCAGCAGCACCGCTCCCATGGGCGGAAACACCATATATTTT. The chain combines TRBV5-1 with TRBJ1-3; no firm D call. Germline V gene data show CDR1 as SGHRS and CDR2 as YFSETQ. Trimming stripped 4 bases from V and 4 bases from J, with 15 bases between. CDR3 length: 15 amino acids.

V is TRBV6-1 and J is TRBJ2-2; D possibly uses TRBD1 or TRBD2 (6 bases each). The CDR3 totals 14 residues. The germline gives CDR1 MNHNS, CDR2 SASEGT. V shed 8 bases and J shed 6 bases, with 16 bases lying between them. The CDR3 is CASRKRGESGELFF. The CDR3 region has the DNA TGTGCCAGCCGTAAAAGGGGGGAGTCCGGGGAGCTGTTTTTT.

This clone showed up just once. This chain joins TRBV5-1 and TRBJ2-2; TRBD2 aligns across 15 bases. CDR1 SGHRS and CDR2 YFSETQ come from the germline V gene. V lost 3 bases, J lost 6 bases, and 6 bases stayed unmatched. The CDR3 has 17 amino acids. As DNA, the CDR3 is TGCGCCAGCAGCTCGCAGGGACTAGCGGGAGGATCCGGGGAGCTGTTTTTT. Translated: CASSSQGLAGGSGELFF.